These 27 T cell receptor beta chains were sequenced from one sample in a study of neoadjuvant anti-PD-1 for oral cavity cancer. TCRdb's table, derived via immunoSEQ multiplex PCR, lists solely in-frame clones and lacks some. This table holds around 10,000 clones, 55% to 65% found once. The time point is: after neoadjuvant nivolumab, at surgical resection. Here the sequenced sample was tumor tissue, taken after nivolumab (anti-PD-1) treatment. These receptors originate from a person aged 40 to 85 with oral cavity squamous cell carcinoma.

The gene calls are TRBV11-1 and TRBJ1-4, with D possibly being TRBD1 (5 bases). This CDR3 has 13 residues. Germline-derived CDR1 and CDR2 are SGHAT and FQDESV (reference sequence). V was cut by 5 bases and J by 7 bases, with 11 bases left in between. CDR3 coding DNA: TGTGCCAGCAGCCAAGTGAGGGGTGAAAAACTGTTTTTT. Translating gives CASSQVRGEKLFF.

There are a few counts of this clone. This sequence joins TRBV5-5 and TRBJ2-3, with TRBD2 as a possible D gene (6 bases). This CDR3 is built from 17 residues. The germline V gene encodes CDR1 SGHKS and CDR2 YYEKEE (reference sequence). V gave up 2 bases and J gave up 0 bases, with 16 bases separating them. As DNA, the CDR3 is TGTGCCAGCAGCTTTTCCTTCGGGAGACCCAGCACAGATACGCAGTATTTT. Translation gives CASSFSFGRPSTDTQYF.

In its sample, this clone was seen a few times. CDR3 DNA sequence: TGTGCCAGCAGCATACAGCAGGAGACCCAGTACTTC. This gives the protein CASSIQQETQYF. The J gene is TRBJ2-5, the V gene TRBV7-9; D is unresolved. Germline loops: CDR1 SEHNR, CDR2 FQNEAQ (reference sequence). The V end was cut by 5 bases, the J end by 5 bases, with 9 bases between. The CDR3 has 12 residues.

The gene calls are TRBV5-4 and TRBJ1-1; TRBD1 matches at 10 bases. The junction had 5 bases not matched to a gene; V was cut back by 6 bases and J by 6 bases. Germline V CDR1 and CDR2: SGHNT, YYREEE (reference sequence). This CDR3 has 13 residues. The CDR3: CASTRQGAPEAFF. Here the CDR3 DNA reads TGTGCCAGCACCAGACAGGGGGCCCCTGAAGCTTTCTTT. The full variable domain, rest sourced from reference TRBV5-4 and TRBJ1-1, is ETGVTQSPTHLIKTRGQQVTLRCSSQSGHNTVSWYQQALGQGPQFIFQYYREEENGRGNFPPRFSGLQFPNYSSELNVNALELDDSALYLCASTRQGAPEAFFGQGTRLTVV.

The V gene is TRBV29-1, the J gene TRBJ1-1, with D uncertain. With 4 bases removed from V and 1 base from J, the gap between germline ends came to 7 bases. Germline-derived CDR1 and CDR2 are SQVTM and ANQGSEA. The CDR3 spans 12 residues. The chain's CDR3 is CSVVPSNTEAFF. The CDR3 region has the DNA TGCAGCGTTGTCCCATCGAACACTGAAGCTTTCTTT. Using reference TRBV29-1 and TRBJ1-1 for the parts outside the CDR3, the full variable domain is SAVISQKPSRDICQRGTSLTIQCQVDSQVTMMFWYRQQPGQSLTLIATANQGSEATYESGFVIDKFPISRPNLTFSTLTVSNMSPEDSSIYLCSVVPSNTEAFFGQGTRLTVV.

The V and J genes are TRBV27 and TRBJ1-4, with D possibly being TRBD1 (6 bases). Germline-derived CDR1 and CDR2 are MNHEY and SMNVEV (reference sequence). Trimming stripped 6 bases from V and 10 bases from J, with 21 bases between. This CDR3 comprises 15 residues. The CDR3 sequence: CASSASQGRPGKLFF. CDR3 DNA: TGTGCCAGCAGCGCGTCACAGGGCCGGCCGGGAAAACTGTTTTTT.

V usage is TRBV27 and J usage is TRBJ2-7; 7 bases map to TRBD2. J lost 7 bases, V lost 4 bases, and 10 bases had no gene match. The length of the CDR3 is 14 residues. CDR1 and CDR2 (germline): MNHEY, SMNVEV (reference sequence). This CDR3 is CASSSAGVVDEQYF. The CDR3, as DNA: TGTGCCAGCAGTTCGGCGGGAGTAGTGGATGAGCAGTACTTC.

The rearrangement joins TRBV7-2 to TRBJ2-7; D remains unclear. From germline, CDR1 is SGHTA and CDR2 FQGNSA. V was cut by 1 base and J by 1 base, with 17 bases left in between. The CDR3 has 17 residues. CDR3 protein: CASSLGPSNWGSYEQYF. In DNA, the CDR3 is TGTGCCAGCAGCTTAGGCCCCTCAAACTGGGGATCCTACGAGCAGTACTTC.

The rearrangement joins TRBV7-9 to TRBJ1-4; maybe TRBD1 (6 bases). Germline V lookup: CDR1 SEHNR, CDR2 FQNEAQ (reference sequence). The CDR3 totals 18 residues. Trimming left V 4 bases short and J 0 bases short, with 18 bases between. As DNA, the CDR3 is TGTGCCAGCAGCTGGCGAGGACAGCACACCACAACTAATGAAAAACTGTTTTTT. Encoded protein: CASSWRGQHTTTNEKLFF. Full variable domain (missing parts from reference TRBV7-9 and TRBJ1-4): DTGVSQNPRHKITKRGQNVTFRCDPISEHNRLYWYRQTLGQGPEFLTYFQNEAQLEKSRLLSDRFSAERPKGSFSTLEIQRTEQGDSAMYLCASSWRGQHTTTNEKLFFGSGTQLSVL.

The chain has TRBV7-9 and TRBJ1-2, with 8 nucleotides matching TRBD1. Trimming at V came to 4 bases and at J to 4 bases, leaving 5 bases not matched to a gene. The CDR3 contains 14 residues. Germline assignment: CDR1 SEHNR and CDR2 FQNEAQ (reference sequence). CDR3 loop: CASSWGQAAYGYTF. The DNA for the CDR3 is TGTGCCAGCAGCTGGGGACAGGCGGCCTATGGCTACACCTTC.

This chain joins TRBV5-1 and TRBJ1-2; 7 nucleotides agree with TRBD1. In germline, CDR1 is SGHRS, CDR2 YFSETQ. The CDR3 is 15 amino acids. The trim removed 4 bases at V and 9 bases at J, leaving 15 bases unmatched. The CDR3 sequence: CASSASGTDSYRYTF. The CDR3 region has the DNA TGCGCCAGCAGCGCATCCGGGACAGATTCGTATCGCTACACCTTC.

As DNA, the CDR3 is TGTGCCAGTAGTATTTGGGGGGAGTCCGACTACGAGCAGTACTTC. Amino acids: CASSIWGESDYEQYF. The rearrangement links TRBV19 to TRBJ2-7, with D tentatively TRBD2 (6 bases). This CDR3 region has 15 residues. V lost 3 bases and J 3 bases, leaving 15 bases between the germline ends. Germline CDR1 reads LNHDA; CDR2 reads SQIVND (reference sequence).

The chain employs TRBV5-4 and TRBJ1-1; tentatively, D is TRBD1 (5 bases). With 6 bases removed from V and 4 bases from J, the gap between germline ends came to 16 bases. The CDR3 is made up of 14 amino acids. Germline CDR1 SGHNT, CDR2 YYREEE (reference sequence). The CDR3 is CASTLSGEGTEAFF. In DNA, the CDR3 is TGTGCCAGCACCCTCTCGGGGGAGGGCACTGAAGCTTTCTTT.

The rearrangement links TRBV5-4 to TRBJ2-5, with 8 bases identical to TRBD2. Germline trimming cut 4 bases from V and 4 bases from J; bases unmatched to any gene: 3. This CDR3 comprises 13 residues. CDR1 is SGHNT, CDR2 YYREEE, per germline (reference sequence). The CDR3 is CASSVAGLETQYF. CDR3 in DNA: TGTGCCAGCAGCGTAGCGGGGCTAGAGACCCAGTACTTC.

This rearrangement joins TRBV18 to TRBJ1-1, with TRBD1 identical over 7 bases. Germline V gene lookup returns CDR1 KGHSH and CDR2 LQKENI. The CDR3 is made up of 14 amino acids. With 2 bases clipped from V and 0 bases from J, the junction kept 0 bases outside the gene matches. CDR3 region: CASSPDRVNTEAFF. CDR3 nucleotides: TGTGCCAGCTCACCAGACAGGGTGAACACTGAAGCTTTCTTT. The full variable domain, in which reference TRBV18 and TRBJ1-1 provide the parts outside the CDR3, is NAGVMQNPRHLVRRRGQEARLRCSPMKGHSHVYWYRQLPEEGLKFMVYLQKENIIDESGMPKERFSAEFPKEGPSILRIQQVVRGDSAAYFCASSPDRVNTEAFFGQGTRLTVV.

The chain employs TRBV29-1 and TRBJ1-1; D gene ambiguous. Germline CDR1 is SQVTM and CDR2 is ANQGSEA. The germline V and J ends were trimmed by 4 bases and 5 bases, with 5 bases remaining between them. This CDR3 has 10 amino acids. CDR3 in DNA: TGCAGCGTTGGGGTGACTGAAGCTTTCTTT. Protein sequence: CSVGVTEAFF.

V and J are TRBV6-1 and TRBJ2-1; a weak D match, TRBD1 (6 bases). The germline CDR1 and CDR2 sequences are MNHNS and SASEGT. Trimming left V 7 bases short and J 9 bases short, with 19 bases between. CDR3 length: 14 amino acids. CDR3 residues: CASTRDMFSGEQFF. CDR3 DNA sequence: TGTGCCAGCACACGGGACATGTTCTCAGGTGAGCAGTTCTTC.

J is TRBJ2-1 and V is TRBV29-1, with 8 nucleotides matching TRBD2. The CDR3 loop spans 14 amino acids. Losses at the gene ends were 7 bases for V and 6 bases for J; bases not matched to a gene: 11. CDR1 is SQVTM and CDR2 is ANQGSEA in the germline V gene. DNA for the CDR3: TGCAGCGCCGCCCGGGGGGCGGGAGGCAATGAGCAGTTCTTC. It specifies CSAARGAGGNEQFF.

This sequence joins TRBV6-6 and TRBJ2-7; 7 nucleotides match TRBD1. The CDR3 has 13 residues. In germline, CDR1 is MNHNY, CDR2 SVGAGI (reference sequence). V trimming: 10 bases; J trimming: 3 bases; junction bases outside the gene matches: 9. CDR3 sequence reads: CATSLGQNYEQYF. CDR3 coding DNA: TGTGCCACCTCCTTGGGACAGAACTACGAGCAGTACTTC.

This clone came up once. The CDR3 DNA is TGTGCCAGCAGTGAGCCCGGCGGGGAGCTGTTTTTT. Translation: CASSEPGGELFF. The genes are TRBV9 and TRBJ2-2; D is ambiguous. Germline V gives CDR1 SGDLS, CDR2 YYNGEE. V lost 5 bases and J lost 7, with 9 bases in between. This CDR3 has 12 residues.

V usage is TRBV12-5 and J usage is TRBJ1-1; D remains ambiguous. The CDR3 length is 15 residues. The V end lost 0 bases, the J end lost 4 bases, and 12 bases lay between the germline ends. Germline V CDR1 and CDR2: LGHNT, FRNRAP. CDR3 protein: CASGLVHGTSTEAFF. CDR3 coding DNA: TGTGCTAGTGGTTTGGTCCACGGAACTAGCACTGAAGCTTTCTTT.

This clone was picked up a small number of times. V gene TRBV5-5 combines with J gene TRBJ2-5; 7 positions match TRBD1. The length of the CDR3 is 14 residues. V trimming: 0 bases; J trimming: 7 bases; junction bases outside the gene matches: 6. Germline values: CDR1 SGHKS, CDR2 YYEKEE (reference sequence). The CDR3 DNA follows: TGTGCCAGCAGCTTGGCAGGACAGGTTGGGACCCAGTACTTC. As protein: CASSLAGQVGTQYF.

The chain uses TRBV11-2 and TRBJ1-6; D remains unclear. CDR3 length equals 15 residues. Trimming removed 2 bases from V and 2 bases from J, with 7 bases in between. The germline V gene has CDR1 SGHAT and CDR2 FQNNGV. The CDR3 reads CASSLRSAYNSPLHF. CDR3 in DNA: TGTGCCAGCAGCTTAAGGTCAGCCTATAATTCACCCCTCCACTTT. The full variable domain, completed using reference TRBV11-2 and TRBJ1-6, is EAGVAQSPRYKIIEKRQSVAFWCNPISGHATLYWYQQILGQGPKLLIQFQNNGVVDDSQLPKDRFSAERLKGVDSTLKIQPAKLEDSAVYLCASSLRSAYNSPLHFGNGTRLTVT.

The chain employs TRBV4-1 and TRBJ2-3; 11 nucleotides align to TRBD2. The CDR3 extends over 16 amino acids. The J segment lost 6 bases and the V segment lost 1 base, leaving 6 bases of the junction unmatched. Germline assignment: CDR1 MGHRA and CDR2 YSYEKL. Here the CDR3 reads CASSQGGLAEGDTQYF. The CDR3 region has the DNA TGCGCCAGCAGCCAAGGGGGACTAGCGGAAGGGGATACGCAGTATTTT.

This clone occurred a few times. The chain recombines TRBV6-5 with TRBJ2-1; D gene unclear. The CDR3 runs to 14 residues. The V gene's germline CDR1 is MNHEY and CDR2 SVGAGI. V lost 6 bases and J lost 5, with 14 bases in between. CDR3 in amino acids: CASRRPLVDNEQFF. CDR3 sequence (DNA): TGTGCCAGCAGGCGTCCCTTGGTAGACAATGAGCAGTTCTTC.

In this sample, this clone turned up a few times. The chain employs TRBV5-1 and TRBJ2-7, with 10 positions matching TRBD1. V trimming: 2 bases; J trimming: 6 bases; junction bases outside the gene matches: 5. This CDR3 comprises 14 residues. CDR1 and CDR2 (germline): SGHRS, YFSETQ. CDR3 amino acids: CASSFGTGDAEQYF. CDR3 sequence (DNA): TGCGCCAGCAGCTTCGGGACAGGGGATGCCGAGCAGTACTTC.

CDR3 amino acids: CASSPRASQGHGYTF. CDR3 coding DNA: TGTGCCAGCAGCCCCCGCGCGTCACAGGGACATGGCTACACCTTC. V gene TRBV9 combines with J gene TRBJ1-2; maybe TRBD1 (6 bases). The V end was cut by 4 bases, the J end by 6 bases, with 19 bases between. Germline assignment: CDR1 SGDLS and CDR2 YYNGEE. The CDR3 contains 15 residues.